The text below deals with one TCR beta chain. Its antigen is not known. TCRdb's table, derived via immunoSEQ multiplex PCR, lists solely in-frame clones and lacks some. The data contain around 35,000 clones, 94% of them singletons. The sample comes from a study of T cells in tuberculosis. The overall study: IGRA-negative adolescents, IGRA-positive adolescents with latent tuberculosis and adults with active tuberculosis formed this South African cohort.

Study results and caveats: Active tuberculosis TCR-alpha repertoires lay closer to GMM-specific TCRs than IGRA-negative controls, suggesting clonal expansion. The TCR-beta difference was not significant; alpha differences partly reflected length.

Each clinical donor contributed on average around 100,000 T cells from unsorted cryopreserved PBMC. Sequencing was performed on PBMCs. This receptor was identified in a donor between 10 and 29 years old with latent tuberculosis or without tuberculosis infection. Some clones in this sample may be carry-over from other donors' samples.

The DNA of the CDR3 is TGTGCCAGCAGCCCCGCCAGTTCCTATGGCTACACCTTC. It specifies CASSPASSYGYTF. The chain has TRBV7-2 and TRBJ1-2; D remains unclear. The CDR3 has 13 amino acids. In germline, CDR1 is SGHTA, CDR2 FQGNSA. With 5 bases removed from V and 4 bases from J, the gap between germline ends came to 11 bases.